This T cell receptor beta chain came from a study of blood T cell repertoires in COVID-19. Study information: COVID-19 samples collected from the United States, Italy and Spain covered acute and convalescent phases. The analysed material was cDNA or gDNA that came from T cells, B-cell-depleted T cells, or PBMCs.

Enrollment of patients from Seattle took place during active infection, with longitudinal follow-up. Original methodology: Estimated nucleated cell counts came from reference gene primer amplification. Some clones are missing from TCRdb's copy, which holds only in-frame ones; the method was immunoSEQ multiplex PCR. V, J and clone size are taken as reported in that table, and D and trimming were inferred from the DNA itself. Among about 220,000 clones listed, 82% were seen once. The origin of this receptor is a woman between 65 and 79 years old with COVID-19, enrolled during active disease. The material sequenced was peripheral blood.

The CDR3 region is CASSYSTRRAVGEQFF. CDR3 coding DNA: TGTGCCAGCAGTTACTCGACTAGGAGGGCGGTGGGTGAGCAGTTCTTC. The chain couples TRBV6-5 to TRBJ2-1; maybe TRBD2 (6 bases). Trimming removed 0 bases from V and 9 bases from J, with 18 bases in between. Germline V lookup: CDR1 MNHEY, CDR2 SVGAGI. The CDR3 is 16 amino acids.